This T cell receptor beta chain was identified during a study of blood T cell repertoires in COVID-19. The V gene's germline CDR1 is SEHNR and CDR2 FQNEAQ (reference sequence). The ends lost 7 bases at V and 5 bases at J; junction bases unmatched: 13. The CDR3 consists of 15 residues. Repertoires were generated with immunoSEQ multiplex PCR, while TCRdb's copy carries only in-frame clones and drops some. This table holds under 95,000 clones, over 80% found once. The chain recombines TRBV7-9 with TRBJ1-1; 7 nucleotides line up with TRBD1. The TCR sequence derives from a woman aged 50 to 60 in a cohort sampled during active COVID-19. Material: peripheral blood. CDR3 in amino acids: CASTRGGRSRTEAFF. In DNA, the CDR3 is TGTGCCAGCACCAGGGGGGGGCGGTCAAGGACTGAAGCTTTCTTT. The whole variable domain, remainder taken from reference TRBV7-9 and TRBJ1-1, is DTGVSQNPRHKITKRGQNVTFRCDPISEHNRLYWYRQTLGQGPEFLTYFQNEAQLEKSRLLSDRFSAERPKGSFSTLEIQRTEQGDSAMYLCASTRGGRSRTEAFFGQGTRLTVV.